This T cell receptor beta chain is drawn from a study of Ad26.COV2.S vaccination and SARS-CoV-2 variants. Looking at the study overall: Intramuscular Ad26.COV2.S at 5x10^10 or 1x10^11 viral particles.

Method: immunoSEQ multiplex PCR; TCRdb's copy keeps in-frame clones and lacks some. Of about 440,000 clones detected, roughly 87% appear once; the ten largest clones hold about 13%. The treatment here: some 20 received Ad26.COV2.S at low or high dose, single or two shots; roughly 5 received placebo; per-sample allocation not given. The samples date from day 63 after the first vaccine or placebo injection. Overall study findings and caveats: Marked by substantial breadth, spike-specific CD8+ and CD4+ T cell responses were reportedly seen after vaccination.

After removal of 7 bases from V and 2 bases from J, the junction contained 7 bases not matched to a gene. Germline CDR1 is MDHEN and CDR2 is SYDVKM. The CDR3 runs 14 residues. In the case of this clone: Its specificity is unknown.

This clonotype originated in a person aged 18-65 years who received the Ad26.COV2.S COVID-19 vaccine or a placebo. This chain uses TRBV28 with TRBJ2-7; 8 bases are shared with TRBD2. The source material was peripheral blood, sampled in a trial of Ad26.COV2.S vaccine versus placebo. The CDR3: CASISSGFPYEQYF. DNA of the CDR3: TGTGCCAGCATCTCTAGCGGGTTCCCCTACGAGCAGTACTTC. The variable domain in full, with the rest retrieved from reference TRBV28 and TRBJ2-7, is DVKVTQSSRYLVKRTGEKVFLECVQDMDHENMFWYRQDPGLGLRLIYFSYDVKMKEKGDIPEGYSVSREKKERFSLILESASTNQTSMYLCASISSGFPYEQYFGPGTRLTVT.